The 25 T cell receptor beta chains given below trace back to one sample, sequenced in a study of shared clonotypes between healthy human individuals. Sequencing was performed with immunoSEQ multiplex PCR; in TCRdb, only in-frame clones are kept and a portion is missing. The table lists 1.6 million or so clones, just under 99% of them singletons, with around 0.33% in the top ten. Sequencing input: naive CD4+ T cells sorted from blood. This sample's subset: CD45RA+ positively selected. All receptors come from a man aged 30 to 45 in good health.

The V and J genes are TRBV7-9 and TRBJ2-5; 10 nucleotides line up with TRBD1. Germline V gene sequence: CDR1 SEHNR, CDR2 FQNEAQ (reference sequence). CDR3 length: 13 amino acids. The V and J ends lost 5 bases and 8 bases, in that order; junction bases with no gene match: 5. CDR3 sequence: CASSRDRGNTQYF. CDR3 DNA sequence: TGTGCCAGCAGCAGGGACAGGGGTAACACCCAGTACTTC.

Here the CDR3 reads CASSYNPLGEQYF. The CDR3, as DNA: TGTGCCAGCAGTTACAACCCGCTGGGCGAGCAGTACTTC. The chain couples TRBV6-6 to TRBJ2-7; no firm D call. CDR1 and CDR2 (germline): MNHNY, SVGAGI (reference sequence). V gave up 2 bases and J gave up 6 bases, with 11 bases separating them. This CDR3 has 13 residues.

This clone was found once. CDR3 amino acids: CASRRGAGEKLFF. As DNA, the CDR3 is TGTGCCAGCCGAAGGGGCGCGGGTGAAAAACTGTTTTTT. The V gene is TRBV6-1, the J gene TRBJ1-4, with D possibly being TRBD1 (5 bases). This CDR3 spans 13 amino acids. Germline assignment: CDR1 MNHNS and CDR2 SASEGT. Deletions cut 8 bases from V and 7 bases from J, with 14 bases between.

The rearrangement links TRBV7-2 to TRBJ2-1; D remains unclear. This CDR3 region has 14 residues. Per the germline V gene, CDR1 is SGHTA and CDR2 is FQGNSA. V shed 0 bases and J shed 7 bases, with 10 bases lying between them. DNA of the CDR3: TGTGCCAGCAGCTTAGCGTGGGGAAGGAATGAGCAGTTCTTC. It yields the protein CASSLAWGRNEQFF.

CDR3 region: CASIKRAGSSYEQYF. The CDR3 DNA is TGTGCCAGCATCAAAAGGGCAGGGTCTTCCTACGAGCAGTACTTC. The genes are TRBV11-2 and TRBJ2-7; tentative D call: TRBD1 (5 bases). V lost 7 bases and J lost 1, with 17 bases in between. CDR1 is SGHAT, CDR2 FQNNGV, per germline. CDR3 length equals 15 residues.

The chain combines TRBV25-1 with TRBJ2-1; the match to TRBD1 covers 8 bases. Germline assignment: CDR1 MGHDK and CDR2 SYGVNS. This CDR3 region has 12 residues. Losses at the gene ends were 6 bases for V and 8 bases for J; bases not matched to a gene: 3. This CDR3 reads CASRPGGHEQFF. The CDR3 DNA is TGTGCCAGCAGGCCAGGGGGCCATGAGCAGTTCTTC.

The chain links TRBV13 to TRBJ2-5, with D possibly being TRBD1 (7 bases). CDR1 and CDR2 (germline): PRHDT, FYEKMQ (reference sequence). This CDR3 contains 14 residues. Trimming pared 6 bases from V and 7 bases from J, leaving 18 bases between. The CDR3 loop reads CASRKTGSAGTQYF. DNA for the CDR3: TGTGCCAGCAGAAAGACAGGGTCAGCGGGGACCCAGTACTTC.

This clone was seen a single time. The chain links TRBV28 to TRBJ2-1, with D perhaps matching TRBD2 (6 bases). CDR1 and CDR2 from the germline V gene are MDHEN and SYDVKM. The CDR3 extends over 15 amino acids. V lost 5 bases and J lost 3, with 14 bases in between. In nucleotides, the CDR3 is TGTGCCAGCAGTCCAAAGCGGGCCGTCTACAATGAGCAGTTCTTC. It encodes CASSPKRAVYNEQFF.

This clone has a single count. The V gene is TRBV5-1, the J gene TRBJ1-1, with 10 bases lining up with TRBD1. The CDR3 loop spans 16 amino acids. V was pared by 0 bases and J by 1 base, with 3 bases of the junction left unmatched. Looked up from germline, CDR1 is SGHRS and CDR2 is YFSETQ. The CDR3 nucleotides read TGCGCCAGCAGCTTGGAGACAGGGGGCGGGAACACTGAAGCTTTCTTT. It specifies CASSLETGGGNTEAFF.

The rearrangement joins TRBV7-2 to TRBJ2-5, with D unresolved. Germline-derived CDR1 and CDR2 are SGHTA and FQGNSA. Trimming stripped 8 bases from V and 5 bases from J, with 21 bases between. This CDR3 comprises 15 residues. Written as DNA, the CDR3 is TGTGCCAGCTCCCTCCAGGCAAGCCCATATGAGACCCAGTACTTC. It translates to CASSLQASPYETQYF.

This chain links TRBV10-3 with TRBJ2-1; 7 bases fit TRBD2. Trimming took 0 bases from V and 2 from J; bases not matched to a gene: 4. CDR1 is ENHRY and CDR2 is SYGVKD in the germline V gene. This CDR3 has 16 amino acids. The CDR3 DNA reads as TGTGCCATCAGTGAGTCGCCTAGCGGAACCTACAATGAGCAGTTCTTC. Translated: CAISESPSGTYNEQFF.

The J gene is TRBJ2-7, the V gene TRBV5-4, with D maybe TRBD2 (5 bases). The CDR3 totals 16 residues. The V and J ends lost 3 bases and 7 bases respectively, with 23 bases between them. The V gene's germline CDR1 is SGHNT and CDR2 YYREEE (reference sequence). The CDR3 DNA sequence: TGTGCCAGCAGCTCCCAAAGCGGTGGGGAGAGTCGGGAGCAGTACTTC. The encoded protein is CASSSQSGGESREQYF.

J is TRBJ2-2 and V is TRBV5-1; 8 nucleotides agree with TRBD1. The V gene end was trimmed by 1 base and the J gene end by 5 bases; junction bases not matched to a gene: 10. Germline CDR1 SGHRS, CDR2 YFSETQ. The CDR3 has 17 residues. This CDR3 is CASSLSPGQGLTGELFF. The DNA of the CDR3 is TGCGCCAGCAGCTTGTCACCCGGACAGGGCTTGACCGGGGAGCTGTTTTTT.

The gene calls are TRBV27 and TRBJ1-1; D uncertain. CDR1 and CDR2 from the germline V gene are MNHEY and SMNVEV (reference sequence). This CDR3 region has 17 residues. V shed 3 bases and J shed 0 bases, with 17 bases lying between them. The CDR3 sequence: CASSFSARGAMNTEAFF. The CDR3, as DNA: TGTGCCAGCAGTTTTTCAGCCCGTGGTGCAATGAACACTGAAGCTTTCTTT.

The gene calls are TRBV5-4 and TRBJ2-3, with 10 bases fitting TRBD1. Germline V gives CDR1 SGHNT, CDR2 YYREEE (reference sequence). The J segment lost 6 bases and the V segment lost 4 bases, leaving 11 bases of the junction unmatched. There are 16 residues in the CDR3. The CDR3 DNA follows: TGTGCCAGCAGCAGGGGGGGACAGGGGATGTTGGATACGCAGTATTTT. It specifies CASSRGGQGMLDTQYF.

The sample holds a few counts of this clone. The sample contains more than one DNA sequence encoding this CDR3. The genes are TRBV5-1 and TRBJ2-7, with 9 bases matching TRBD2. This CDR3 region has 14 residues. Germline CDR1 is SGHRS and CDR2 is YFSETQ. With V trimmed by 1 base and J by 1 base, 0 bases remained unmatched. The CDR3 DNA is TGCGCCAGCAGCTTGACTAGCGGGTCCTACGAGCAGTACTTC. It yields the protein CASSLTSGSYEQYF.

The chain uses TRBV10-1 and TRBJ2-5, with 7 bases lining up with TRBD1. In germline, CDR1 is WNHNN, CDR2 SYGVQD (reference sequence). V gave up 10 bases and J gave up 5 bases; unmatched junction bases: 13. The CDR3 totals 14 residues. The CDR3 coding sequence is TGCGCCATCTTACCGACAGGGTATTTGGAGACCCAGTACTTC. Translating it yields CAILPTGYLETQYF.

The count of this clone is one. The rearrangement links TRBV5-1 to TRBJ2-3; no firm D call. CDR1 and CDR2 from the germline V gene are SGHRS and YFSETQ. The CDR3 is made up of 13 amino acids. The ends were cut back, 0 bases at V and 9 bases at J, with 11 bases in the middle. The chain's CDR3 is CASSLGAPDTQYF. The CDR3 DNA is TGCGCCAGCAGCTTGGGAGCTCCCGACACGCAGTATTTT.

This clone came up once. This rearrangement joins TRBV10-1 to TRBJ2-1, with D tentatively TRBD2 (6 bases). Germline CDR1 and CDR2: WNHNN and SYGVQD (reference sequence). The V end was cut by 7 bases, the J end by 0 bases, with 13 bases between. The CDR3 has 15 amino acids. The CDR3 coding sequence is TGCGCCAGCAATAGCGGCCCTACCTCCTACAATGAGCAGTTCTTC. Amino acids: CASNSGPTSYNEQFF.

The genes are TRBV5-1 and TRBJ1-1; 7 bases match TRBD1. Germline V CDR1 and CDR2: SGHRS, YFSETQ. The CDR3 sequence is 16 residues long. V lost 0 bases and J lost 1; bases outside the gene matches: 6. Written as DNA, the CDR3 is TGCGCCAGCAGCTTGGCCTTAACAGGGGAGAACACTGAAGCTTTCTTT. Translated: CASSLALTGENTEAFF.

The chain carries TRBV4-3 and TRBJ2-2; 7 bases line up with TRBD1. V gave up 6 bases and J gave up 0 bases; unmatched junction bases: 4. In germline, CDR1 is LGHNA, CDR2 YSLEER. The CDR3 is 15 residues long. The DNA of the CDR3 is TGCGCCAGCAGAGACAGGGTCGCGAACACCGGGGAGCTGTTTTTT. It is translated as CASRDRVANTGELFF.

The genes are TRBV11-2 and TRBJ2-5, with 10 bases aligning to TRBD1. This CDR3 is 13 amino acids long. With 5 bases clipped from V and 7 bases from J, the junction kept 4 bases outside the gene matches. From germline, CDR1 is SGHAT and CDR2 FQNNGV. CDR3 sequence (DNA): TGTGCCAGCAGCGCGGACAGGGGGTCGACCCAGTACTTC. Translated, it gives CASSADRGSTQYF.

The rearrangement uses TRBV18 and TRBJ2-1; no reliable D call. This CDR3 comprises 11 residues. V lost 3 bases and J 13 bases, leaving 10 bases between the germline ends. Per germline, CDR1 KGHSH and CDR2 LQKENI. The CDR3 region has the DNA TGTGCCAGCTCACCGGTCACAGATCAGTTCTTC. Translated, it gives CASSPVTDQFF. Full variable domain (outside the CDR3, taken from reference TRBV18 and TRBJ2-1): NAGVMQNPRHLVRRRGQEARLRCSPMKGHSHVYWYRQLPEEGLKFMVYLQKENIIDESGMPKERFSAEFPKEGPSILRIQQVVRGDSAAYFCASSPVTDQFFGPGTRLTVL.

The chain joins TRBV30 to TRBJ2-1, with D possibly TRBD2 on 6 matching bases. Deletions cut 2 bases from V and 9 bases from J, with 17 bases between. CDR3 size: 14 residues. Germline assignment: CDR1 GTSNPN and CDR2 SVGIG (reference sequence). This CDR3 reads CAWSTSWRGGEQFF. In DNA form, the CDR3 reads TGTGCCTGGAGTACTAGCTGGCGTGGGGGTGAGCAGTTCTTC.

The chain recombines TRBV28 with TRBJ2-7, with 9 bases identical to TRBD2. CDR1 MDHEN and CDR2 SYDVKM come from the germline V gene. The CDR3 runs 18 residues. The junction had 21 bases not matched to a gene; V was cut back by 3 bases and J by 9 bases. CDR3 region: CASSFGRLAVPILQPQYF. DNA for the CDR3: TGTGCCAGCAGTTTCGGGAGACTAGCGGTTCCTATCCTCCAGCCGCAGTACTTC.